This T cell receptor (beta chain) came from a study of CD8 T cells in ankylosing spondylitis. CDR3 length: 16 amino acids. Trimming removed 1 base from V and 5 bases from J, with 17 bases in between. Researchers built TCR beta libraries using quantitative 5'-RACE with molecular barcodes. TCRdb processed the 5' RACE reads anew with MiXCR; each CDR3 protein has one entry. Here the sample spans around 770,000 distinct CDR3 sequences, under 20% being singletons. Notes on the study in general: Ankylosing spondylitis blood appeared to be characterized by a TCR beta motif of eight or nine highly homologous variants. Prior work had noted some motif variants in reactive arthritis blood and synovial fluid. The study looked at matched synovial fluid samples from ankylosing spondylitis patients. Disease-linked clones were reported to be significantly enriched there. Researchers report that disease-linked clones proved CD8+ and relatively rare in peripheral blood.

Note on this clonotype: Its matching antigen is unknown.

Material for sequencing was blood, either unsorted or a sorted T cell fraction (not recorded which). This chain connects TRBV12-3 or TRBV12-4 to TRBJ2-5; tentative D call: TRBD2 (5 bases). This receptor was taken from a male donor with ankylosing spondylitis. The CDR3 here is CASSLELDRYMETQYF. The CDR3 DNA reads as TGTGCCAGCAGTTTAGAACTAGATCGTTACATGGAGACCCAGTACTTC.